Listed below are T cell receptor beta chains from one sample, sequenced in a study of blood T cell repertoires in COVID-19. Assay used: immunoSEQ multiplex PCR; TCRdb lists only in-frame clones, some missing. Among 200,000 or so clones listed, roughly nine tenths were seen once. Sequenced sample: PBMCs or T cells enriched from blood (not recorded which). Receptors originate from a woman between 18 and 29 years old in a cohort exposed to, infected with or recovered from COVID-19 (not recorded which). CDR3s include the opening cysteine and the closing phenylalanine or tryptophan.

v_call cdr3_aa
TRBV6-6 CASSLRGGDLYQPQHF
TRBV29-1 CSVVGRGYGYTF
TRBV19 CASSPPGQQETQYF
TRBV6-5 CASSPQGDYGYTF
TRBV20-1 CSAHDGTEAFF
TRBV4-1 CASSQTQGNQPQHF
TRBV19 CASRGDRVYNEQFF
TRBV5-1 CASSLDRAGSPLHF
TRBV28 CASSLFEREIGNEQFF
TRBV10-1 CASSDGGGAKTQYF
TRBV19 CASNPGPGERSTEAFF
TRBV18 CASSPVHNQPQHF
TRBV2 CASLAPGLAEETQYF
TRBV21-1 CASSEAAGRAGNTIYF
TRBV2 CASSEALAGGYNEQFF
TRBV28 CASSFDRNTEAFF
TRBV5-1 CASSLAQKQETQYF
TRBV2 CASRELATGGELFF
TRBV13 CASSRLTSGPYNEQFF
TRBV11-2 CASSRWEANSYEQYF
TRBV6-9 CASSYLGQGAYEQYF
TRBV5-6 CASSSPGLRGNEQFF